The 23 T cell receptor beta chains in this list originate from one sample, sequenced in a study of vaccination and CD4 T cells after COVID-19. A single record per CDR3 protein comes from TCRdb applying MiXCR to the PCR reads. The data show 12,000 to 15,000 distinct CDR3 sequences, approximately 69% seen once. The sample consisted of CD4+ T cells from blood, taken after SARS-CoV-2 vaccination. These receptors all stem from a human donor who had recovered from COVID-19.

The chain links TRBV6-1 to TRBJ1-2; 8 nucleotides line up with TRBD1. The trim removed 6 bases at V and 4 bases at J, leaving 4 bases unmatched. The CDR3 extends over 13 amino acids. Germline CDR1 and CDR2: MNHNS and SASEGT. The CDR3 protein is CASSPGQAYGYTF. CDR3 nucleotide sequence: TGTGCCAGCAGCCCGGGACAGGCCTATGGCTACACCTTC.

This chain joins TRBV6-1 and TRBJ1-4; tentative D call: TRBD1 (5 bases). V was cut by 8 bases and J by 8 bases, with 12 bases left in between. This CDR3 has 12 residues. Germline CDR1 is MNHNS and CDR2 is SASEGT. The CDR3 reads CASQGVGEKLFF. CDR3 DNA: TGTGCCAGCCAAGGGGTGGGAGAAAAACTGTTTTTT.

V usage is TRBV19 and J usage is TRBJ2-7; 10 nucleotides match TRBD2. Germline V gene lookup returns CDR1 LNHDA and CDR2 SQIVND (reference sequence). The CDR3 contains 15 residues. The ends lost 3 bases at V and 2 bases at J; junction bases unmatched: 4. As DNA, the CDR3 is TGTGCCAGTAGTATTGGTAGCGGGGGGCCCTACGAGCAGTACTTC. Its translation: CASSIGSGGPYEQYF.

The chain couples TRBV18 to TRBJ2-3; 10 nucleotides align to TRBD1. CDR1 is KGHSH and CDR2 is LQKENI in the germline V gene. The CDR3 contains 15 residues. The ends lost 2 bases at V and 5 bases at J; junction bases unmatched: 4. Here the CDR3 reads CASSPRTGGEDTQYF. Here the CDR3 DNA reads TGTGCCAGCTCACCAAGGACAGGGGGGGAAGATACGCAGTATTTT.

This chain links TRBV2 with TRBJ2-7; TRBD2 matches 11 bases. Trimming removed 6 bases from V and 2 bases from J; junction bases left unmatched: 6. The CDR3 is made up of 15 amino acids. Germline CDR1 reads SNHLY; CDR2 reads FYNNEI. The CDR3 loop is CASRTLAGGPYEQYF. The CDR3 DNA reads as TGTGCCAGCAGAACCCTAGCGGGGGGACCCTACGAGCAGTACTTC. Combining the CDR3 with reference TRBV2 and TRBJ2-7 gives the whole variable domain EPEVTQTPSHQVTQMGQEVILRCVPISNHLYFYWYRQILGQKVEFLVSFYNNEISEKSEIFDDQFSVERPDGSNFTLKIRSTKLEDSAMYFCASRTLAGGPYEQYFGPGTRLTVT.

The J gene is TRBJ1-1, the V gene TRBV7-9; 8 bases fit TRBD1. Per germline, CDR1 SEHNR and CDR2 FQNEAQ (reference sequence). The CDR3 runs 13 residues. Trimming removed 5 bases from V and 11 bases from J; junction bases left unmatched: 10. The CDR3 loop is CASSPQQGGRAFF. The CDR3 DNA reads as TGTGCCAGCAGCCCCCAACAGGGGGGACGCGCTTTCTTT.

This clonotype was picked up one time. The gene calls are TRBV30 and TRBJ2-5; TRBD2 might be the D (6 bases). V gave up 0 bases and J gave up 10 bases, with 18 bases separating them. This CDR3 is built from 14 residues. Germline V gives CDR1 GTSNPN, CDR2 SVGIG (reference sequence). CDR3 in amino acids: CAWSVSVTSQIQYF. CDR3 in DNA: TGTGCCTGGAGTGTATCGGTAACTAGCCAGATCCAGTACTTC.

This clonotype was observed a handful of times. The chain employs TRBV5-4 and TRBJ1-2, with D unresolved. Germline V gene lookup returns CDR1 SGHNT and CDR2 YYREEE (reference sequence). This CDR3 region has 13 residues. Between the trimmed V and J ends, which lost 0 bases and 9 bases, there was a span of 12 bases. The CDR3 sequence is CASSLAGEDSYTF. The CDR3 nucleotides are TGTGCCAGCAGCTTGGCCGGGGAGGATAGCTACACCTTC.

The V call is TRBV11-3, the J call TRBJ2-7; D may be TRBD2 (5 bases). The CDR3 totals 12 residues. CDR1 and CDR2 (germline): SGHNT, YENEEA. V was clipped by 3 bases and J by 6 bases, with 9 bases between them. CDR3: CASSLVGGEQYF. As DNA, the CDR3 is TGTGCCAGCAGCTTGGTTGGAGGCGAGCAGTACTTC.

V and J are TRBV7-9 and TRBJ2-3; 12 bases are a match to TRBD2. Germline values: CDR1 SEHNR, CDR2 FQNEAQ (reference sequence). With V trimmed by 5 bases and J by 4 bases, 4 bases remained unmatched. CDR3 length equals 15 residues. The CDR3 coding sequence is TGTGCCAGCAGCCCGCTAGCGGGAGGGGCAGATACGCAGTATTTT. It is translated as CASSPLAGGADTQYF.

The V call is TRBV27, the J call TRBJ2-2; 7 bases match TRBD1. V dropped 6 bases and J dropped 1; count of bases not matched to a gene: 2. The length of the CDR3 is 14 residues. Germline V gives CDR1 MNHEY, CDR2 SMNVEV (reference sequence). The DNA for the CDR3 is TGTGCCAGCAGCAGGACAGGGAACACCGGGGAGCTGTTTTTT. Translation: CASSRTGNTGELFF.

J is TRBJ2-5 and V is TRBV2; 13 bases match TRBD2. Germline V lookup: CDR1 SNHLY, CDR2 FYNNEI. The length of the CDR3 is 17 residues. V was pared by 7 bases and J by 6 bases, with 14 bases of the junction left unmatched. The CDR3 sequence: CASNLGTSGAPGQTQYF. DNA for the CDR3: TGTGCCAGCAACCTAGGGACTAGCGGGGCGCCGGGTCAGACCCAGTACTTC. The variable domain in full, completed from reference TRBV2 and TRBJ2-5, reads EPEVTQTPSHQVTQMGQEVILRCVPISNHLYFYWYRQILGQKVEFLVSFYNNEISEKSEIFDDQFSVERPDGSNFTLKIRSTKLEDSAMYFCASNLGTSGAPGQTQYFGPGTRLLVL.

The table lists this clonotype with a few counts. V is TRBV19 and J is TRBJ1-6; D gene unclear. From germline, CDR1 is LNHDA and CDR2 SQIVND (reference sequence). The CDR3 is 15 residues long. The ends were cut back, 4 bases at V and 10 bases at J, with 17 bases in the middle. In DNA, the CDR3 is TGTGCCAGTAGTACATCCGGGCCTCTGGGGTCACCCCTCCACTTT. This codes for CASSTSGPLGSPLHF.

The chain links TRBV2 to TRBJ1-2; D not certain. The germline V and J ends were trimmed by 2 bases and 8 bases, with 15 bases remaining between them. The CDR3 is made up of 14 amino acids. Germline CDR1 and CDR2: SNHLY and FYNNEI. The CDR3 bases are TGTGCCAGCAGTGAAAACGGACCCCTGAACGGCTACACCTTC. It translates to CASSENGPLNGYTF.

This chain connects TRBV6-2 or TRBV6-3 to TRBJ1-2, with a weak D call TRBD1 (6 bases). This CDR3 is 14 amino acids long. The V gene's germline CDR1 is MNHEY and CDR2 SVGEGT. V was clipped by 6 bases and J by 8 bases, with 19 bases between them. For the CDR3, the DNA is TGTGCCAGCAGCCGCGGGGGGCTGCTGGTAGGCTACACCTTC. It is translated as CASSRGGLLVGYTF.

The chain carries TRBV20-1 and TRBJ2-2; D remains ambiguous. Trimming removed 6 bases at V and 5 bases at J, with 13 bases between. CDR3 length: 13 amino acids. The germline V gene has CDR1 DFQATT and CDR2 SNEGSKA (reference sequence). Written as DNA, the CDR3 is TGCAGTGCCTACATTCAAGGTACCGGGGAGCTGTTTTTT. Translation gives CSAYIQGTGELFF.

This clonotype has a handful of counts. This chain joins TRBV2 and TRBJ2-2; 7 positions agree with TRBD1. CDR1 SNHLY and CDR2 FYNNEI come from the germline V gene. The CDR3 is made up of 14 amino acids. V lost 5 bases and J lost 5; bases outside the gene matches: 5. DNA of the CDR3: TGTGCCAGCAGTAGGGACAGTAAAACCGGGGAGCTGTTTTTT. This sequence encodes CASSRDSKTGELFF.

The genes are TRBV6-2 or TRBV6-3 and TRBJ2-7; possible D gene TRBD2, 5 bases. This CDR3 is 14 amino acids long. Germline CDR1 MNHEY, CDR2 SVGEGT. Between the trimmed V and J ends, which lost 4 bases and 0 bases, there was a span of 10 bases. This CDR3 reads CASSSTRSSYEQYF. In DNA, the CDR3 is TGTGCCAGCAGTTCTACTAGGAGCTCCTACGAGCAGTACTTC.

The genes are TRBV30 and TRBJ2-5, with a tentative D call TRBD2 (6 bases). This CDR3 region has 16 residues. The V gene's germline CDR1 is GTSNPN and CDR2 SVGIG (reference sequence). Trimming stripped 1 base from V and 0 bases from J, with 15 bases between. The CDR3 loop reads CAWSAPLRGYQETQYF. CDR3 nucleotide sequence: TGTGCCTGGAGTGCCCCCCTGCGGGGCTACCAAGAGACCCAGTACTTC.

This clonotype was observed a few times. V and J are TRBV24-1 and TRBJ2-2; possibly TRBD1 or TRBD2 for D (5 bases each). CDR3 length: 15 amino acids. Germline V gene data show CDR1 as KGHDR and CDR2 as SFDVKD. V lost 0 bases and J lost 4, with 8 bases in between. The CDR3 coding sequence is TGTGCCACCAGTGATTTGCTCGGGGCCACCGGGGAGCTGTTTTTT. This translates into CATSDLLGATGELFF.

There are a few counts of this clonotype. CDR3 sequence: CASSVESSGELFF. The DNA for the CDR3 is TGTGCCAGCAGTGTAGAGTCGTCCGGGGAGCTGTTTTTT. This chain links TRBV2 with TRBJ2-2; D unresolved. The CDR3 consists of 13 residues. Trimming stripped 4 bases from V and 6 bases from J, with 9 bases between. The germline gives CDR1 SNHLY, CDR2 FYNNEI. Combining the CDR3 with reference TRBV2 and TRBJ2-2 gives the whole variable domain EPEVTQTPSHQVTQMGQEVILRCVPISNHLYFYWYRQILGQKVEFLVSFYNNEISEKSEIFDDQFSVERPDGSNFTLKIRSTKLEDSAMYFCASSVESSGELFFGEGSRLTVL.

This clonotype came up once. J is TRBJ2-2 and V is TRBV7-2; D call uncertain. This CDR3 is built from 15 residues. V was pared by 3 bases and J by 5 bases, with 13 bases between. From germline, CDR1 is SGHTA and CDR2 FQGNSA. This chain's CDR3 is CASSFRVSSTGELFF. DNA for the CDR3: TGTGCCAGCAGCTTTCGTGTTTCGAGTACCGGGGAGCTGTTTTTT.

This rearrangement joins TRBV6-5 to TRBJ2-5, with D maybe TRBD2 (6 bases). This CDR3 has 13 amino acids. The V gene's germline CDR1 is MNHEY and CDR2 SVGAGI. Between the trimmed V and J ends, which lost 0 bases and 10 bases, there was a span of 12 bases. In DNA, the CDR3 is TGTGCCAGCAGTTACTCCCCCCCCGGGAGCCAGTACTTC. Translated, it gives CASSYSPPGSQYF.